This is a list of T cell receptor beta chains from one sample in a study of blood T cell repertoires in COVID-19. The repertoire was sequenced with immunoSEQ multiplex PCR; TCRdb's copy has only in-frame clones and lacks some. In the table there are over 150,000 clones, approximately 79% of which are singletons. The sequencing sample was made of PBMCs or T cells enriched from blood (not recorded which). These receptors came from a man in his forties or fifties who had recovered from COVID-19. Both conserved end residues are part of each CDR3. D genes are given only for firm matches. Only part of the rows carry a size: once, few, many, or a class if the clone is expanded.

J gene	clone size	V gene	D gene	CDR3 protein	CDR3 DNA
TRBJ2-7	NA	TRBV7-3	TRBD1	CASSPDREGPYEQYF	TGTGCCAGCAGCCCGGACAGGGAAGGGCCCTACGAGCAGTACTTC
TRBJ1-1	NA	TRBV9	NA	CASSGRENTEAFF	TGTGCCAGCAGCGGCAGGGAGAACACTGAAGCTTTCTTT
TRBJ1-1	NA	TRBV19	NA	CASSILDQRGGAFF	TGTGCCAGTAGTATCCTCGACCAAAGGGGGGGAGCTTTCTTT
TRBJ2-7	NA	TRBV10-3	TRBD1	CAISDGGTGRSYEQYF	TGTGCCATCAGTGACGGGGGGACAGGGCGCTCCTACGAGCAGTACTTC
TRBJ2-7	NA	TRBV27	TRBD1	CASSLPHDRDYEQYF	TGTGCCAGCAGTTTACCCCACGACAGGGACTACGAGCAGTACTTC
TRBJ2-3	NA	TRBV11-2	NA	CASSLDFLDTDTQYF	TGTGCCAGCAGCTTGGACTTCCTCGACACAGATACGCAGTATTTT
TRBJ2-2	NA	TRBV6-2/TRBV6-3	TRBD1	CASSYHPGQATNTGELFF	TGTGCCAGCAGTTACCACCCGGGACAGGCGACGAACACCGGGGAGCTGTTTTTT
TRBJ2-5	few	TRBV4-1	NA	CASSQEGLALTQYF	TGCGCCAGCAGCCAAGAGGGGTTAGCGCTGACCCAGTACTTC
TRBJ2-1	NA	TRBV4-2	NA	CASSAGQHNEQFF	TGTGCCAGCAGCGCGGGACAGCACAATGAGCAGTTCTTC
TRBJ1-2	few	TRBV5-4	NA	CASSLEAANYGYTF	TGTGCCAGCAGCTTGGAAGCAGCGAACTATGGCTACACCTTC
TRBJ1-4	NA	TRBV2	NA	CASSAQLNEKLFF	TGTGCCAGCAGTGCACAGTTGAATGAAAAACTGTTTTTT
TRBJ2-2	NA	TRBV6-6	TRBD1	CASSRPTGGGTGELFF	TGTGCCAGCAGTCGACCGACAGGGGGTGGCACCGGGGAGCTGTTTTTT
TRBJ2-5	NA	TRBV7-2	NA	CASSARVGGVETQYF	TGTGCCAGCAGCGCAAGAGTTGGAGGGGTTGAGACCCAGTACTTC
TRBJ1-2	NA	TRBV30	NA	CAWSLLRGYTF	TGTGCCTGGAGCCTCCTGAGGGGCTACACCTTC
TRBJ1-4	NA	TRBV5-5	NA	CASSRDITTNEKLFF	TGTGCCAGCAGCCGGGACATAACAACTAATGAAAAACTGTTTTTT
TRBJ1-5	NA	TRBV7-8	NA	CASSPWTDSNQPQHF	TGTGCCAGCAGCCCGTGGACAGATAGCAATCAGCCCCAGCATTTT
TRBJ1-1	NA	TRBV9	NA	CASSVAGGRMNTEAFF	TGTGCCAGCAGCGTAGCCGGGGGAAGGATGAACACTGAAGCTTTCTTT
TRBJ2-7	few	TRBV6-5	TRBD2	CASSSGDPYEQYF	TGTGCCAGCAGTAGCGGGGATCCCTACGAGCAGTACTTC
TRBJ2-1	NA	TRBV19	TRBD1	CASRGTGTGGFEQFF	TGTGCCAGTAGGGGAACCGGGACAGGGGGATTCGAGCAGTTCTTC
TRBJ2-7	NA	TRBV27	NA	CASSLFPGYEQYF	TGTGCCAGCAGTTTATTTCCCGGGTACGAGCAGTACTTC
TRBJ2-1	few	TRBV5-1	TRBD1	CASSLGTGPYNEQFF	TGCGCCAGCAGCTTGGGGACAGGCCCCTACAATGAGCAGTTCTTC
TRBJ2-7	NA	TRBV25-1	TRBD2	CASSPRWPRGGQYEQYF	TGTGCCAGCAGTCCCCGGTGGCCCCGGGGGGGCCAGTACGAGCAGTACTTC
TRBJ1-3	NA	TRBV7-9	TRBD1	CASTDAGQWGNTIYF	TGTGCCAGCACCGACGCGGGACAGTGGGGAAACACCATATATTTT
TRBJ1-1	NA	TRBV6-5	TRBD1	CASRQDRGNTEAFF	TGTGCCAGCAGGCAGGACAGGGGGAACACTGAAGCTTTCTTT
TRBJ1-1	NA	TRBV3-1/TRBV3-2	NA	CASKAGNTEAFF	TGTGCCAGCAAGGCGGGGAACACTGAAGCTTTCTTT
TRBJ2-1	NA	TRBV14	TRBD2	CASSQGASGRGFF	TGTGCCAGCAGCCAAGGGGCTAGCGGGCGAGGGTTCTTC
TRBJ1-5	NA	TRBV12-5	NA	CASGSLTKQPQHF	TGTGCTAGTGGTTCCCTGACAAAGCAGCCCCAGCATTTT
TRBJ1-5	NA	TRBV2	TRBD1	CASSRPGQGDQPQHF	TGTGCCAGCAGTCGTCCGGGACAGGGGGATCAGCCCCAGCATTTT
TRBJ1-2	NA	TRBV27	TRBD1	CASSLDRGHNGYTF	TGTGCCAGCAGTTTAGACAGGGGGCATAATGGCTACACCTTC
TRBJ2-7	NA	TRBV5-5	NA	CASRPTTGTAKGEQYF	TGTGCCAGCAGACCTACTACCGGGACTGCCAAGGGCGAGCAGTACTTC
TRBJ2-1	once	TRBV4-3	TRBD2	CASSLNTPGTSVGDEQFF	TGCGCCAGCAGTCTAAATACCCCCGGGACTAGCGTTGGTGATGAGCAGTTCTTC
TRBJ2-7	NA	TRBV6-5	TRBD2	CASSNSGTTYYEQYF	TGTGCCAGCAGTAACTCCGGGACTACATACTACGAGCAGTACTTC
TRBJ2-1	NA	TRBV30	TRBD2	CAWRIRGAYNEQFF	TGTGCCTGGAGAATACGGGGGGCCTACAATGAGCAGTTCTTC
TRBJ1-1	once	TRBV3-1/TRBV3-2	NA	CATKRGNTEAFF	TGTGCCACTAAACGGGGGAACACTGAAGCTTTCTTT
TRBJ2-2	NA	TRBV25-1	TRBD1	CASSRGPGGSGELFF	TGTGCCAGCAGTAGAGGGCCAGGGGGCTCCGGGGAGCTGTTTTTT
TRBJ1-3	NA	TRBV3-1/TRBV3-2	NA	CASSQAVISGNTIYF	TGTGCCAGCAGCCAAGCGGTGATCTCTGGAAACACCATATATTTT
TRBJ2-1	NA	TRBV4-1	NA	CASSQGGQPKNYNEQFF	TGCGCCAGCAGCCAAGGGGGGCAGCCGAAAAACTACAATGAGCAGTTCTTC
TRBJ1-2	few	TRBV3-1/TRBV3-2	NA	CASSQEQGPSGYTF	TGTGCCAGCAGCCAAGAGCAGGGTCCATCCGGCTACACCTTC
TRBJ1-5	NA	TRBV21-1	NA	CASSSREGGNQPQHF	TGTGCCAGCAGCTCAAGGGAGGGGGGCAATCAGCCCCAGCATTTT
TRBJ2-1	NA	TRBV7-8	TRBD1	CASSLGPTTGGSYNEQFF	TGTGCCAGCAGCTTAGGACCGACAACAGGGGGGTCCTACAATGAGCAGTTCTTC
TRBJ2-2	NA	TRBV24-1	NA	CATSVSGDFTGELFF	TGTGCCACCAGTGTATCGGGGGACTTCACCGGGGAGCTGTTTTTT
TRBJ1-2	NA	TRBV6-6	TRBD1	CASSRETGGAHGYTF	TGTGCCAGCAGCAGGGAGACAGGGGGCGCCCATGGCTACACCTTC
TRBJ2-5	NA	TRBV5-1	TRBD2	CASSLRIAGQETQYF	TGCGCCAGCAGCTTGAGGATAGCGGGCCAAGAGACCCAGTACTTC
TRBJ2-5	NA	TRBV11-2	TRBD2	CASSSGPSGGQETQYF	TGTGCCAGCAGCTCGGGGCCTAGCGGGGGTCAAGAGACCCAGTACTTC
TRBJ2-5	NA	TRBV7-9	TRBD1	CASSLAGQGFPETQYF	TGTGCCAGCAGCTTAGCGGGACAGGGCTTTCCAGAGACCCAGTACTTC
TRBJ1-1	few	TRBV28	NA	CASGPLWRERAFF	TGTGCCAGCGGCCCTTTATGGAGGGAGCGAGCTTTCTTT
TRBJ2-7	NA	TRBV6-2/TRBV6-3	NA	CASSSGFGQYF	TGTGCCAGCAGTTCAGGGTTTGGGCAGTACTTC
TRBJ1-6	NA	TRBV3-1/TRBV3-2	NA	CASAGPVGLNSPLHF	TGTGCCAGCGCAGGTCCGGTCGGCCTTAATTCACCCCTCCACTTT
TRBJ1-2	once	TRBV4-2	NA	CASSRGFGSYGYTF	TGTGCCAGCAGCCGAGGGTTCGGGTCCTATGGCTACACCTTC
TRBJ1-4	once	TRBV4-1	TRBD1	CASSLYRDRAGNEKLFF	TGCGCCAGCAGCCTATACCGGGACAGGGCCGGTAATGAAAAACTGTTTTTT
TRBJ1-5	NA	TRBV10-3	NA	CAISEGFRFNQPQHF	TGTGCCATCAGTGAGGGTTTCAGGTTTAATCAGCCCCAGCATTTT
TRBJ2-1	NA	TRBV6-5	NA	CASSYSSVKSYNEQFF	TGTGCCAGCAGTTACTCGAGCGTGAAATCCTACAATGAGCAGTTCTTC
TRBJ2-2	few	TRBV10-2	TRBD1	CASKSSGGNTGELFF	TGCGCCAGCAAGTCCTCAGGGGGGAACACCGGGGAGCTGTTTTTT